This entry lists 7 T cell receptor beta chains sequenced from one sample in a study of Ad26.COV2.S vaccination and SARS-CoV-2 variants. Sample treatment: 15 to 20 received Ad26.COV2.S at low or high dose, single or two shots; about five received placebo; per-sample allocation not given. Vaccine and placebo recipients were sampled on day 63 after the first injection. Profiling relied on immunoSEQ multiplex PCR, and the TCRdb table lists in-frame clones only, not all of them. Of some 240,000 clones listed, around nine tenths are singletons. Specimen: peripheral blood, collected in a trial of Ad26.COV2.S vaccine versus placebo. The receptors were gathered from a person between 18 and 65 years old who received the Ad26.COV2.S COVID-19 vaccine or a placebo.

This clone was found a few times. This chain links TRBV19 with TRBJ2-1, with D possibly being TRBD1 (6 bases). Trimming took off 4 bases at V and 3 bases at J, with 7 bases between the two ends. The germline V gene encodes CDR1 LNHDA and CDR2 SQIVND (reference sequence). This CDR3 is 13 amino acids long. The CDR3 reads CASSTTGYNEQFF. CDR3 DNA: TGTGCCAGTAGTACGACAGGCTACAATGAGCAGTTCTTC. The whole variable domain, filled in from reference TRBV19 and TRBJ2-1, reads DGGITQSPKYLFRKEGQNVTLSCEQNLNHDAMYWYRQDPGQGLRLIYYSQIVNDFQKGDIAEGYSVSREKKESFPLTVTSAQKNPTAFYLCASSTTGYNEQFFGPGTRLTVL.

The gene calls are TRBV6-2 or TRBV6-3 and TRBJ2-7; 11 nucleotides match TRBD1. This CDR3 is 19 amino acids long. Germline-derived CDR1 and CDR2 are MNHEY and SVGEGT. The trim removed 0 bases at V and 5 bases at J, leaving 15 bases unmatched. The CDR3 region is CASSYSIRGTGGGEDEQYV. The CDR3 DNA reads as TGTGCCAGCAGTTACTCGATTCGGGGGACAGGGGGAGGAGAGGACGAGCAGTACGTC.

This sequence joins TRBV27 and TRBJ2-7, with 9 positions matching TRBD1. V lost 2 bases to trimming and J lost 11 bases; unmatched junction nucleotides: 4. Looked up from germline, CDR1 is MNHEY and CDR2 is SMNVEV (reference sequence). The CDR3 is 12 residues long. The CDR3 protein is CASSLGQGPEYF. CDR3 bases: TGTGCCAGCAGTTTAGGACAGGGGCCGGAGTACTTC.

CDR3 sequence: CASSPSYDNEQFF. The CDR3 nucleotides read TGTGCCAGCAGCCCTTCGTATGACAATGAGCAGTTCTTC. The chain carries TRBV5-4 and TRBJ2-1; no definite D call. Trimming took 4 bases from V and 5 from J, leaving 10 bases between them. Per the germline V gene, CDR1 is SGHNT and CDR2 is YYREEE (reference sequence). CDR3 length: 13 residues.

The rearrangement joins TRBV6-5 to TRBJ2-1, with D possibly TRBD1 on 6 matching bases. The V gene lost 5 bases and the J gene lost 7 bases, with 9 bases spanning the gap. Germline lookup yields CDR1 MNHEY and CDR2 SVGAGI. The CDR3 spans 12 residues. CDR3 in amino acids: CASSSRGNEQFF. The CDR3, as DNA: TGTGCCAGCAGTAGCAGGGGTAATGAGCAGTTCTTC.

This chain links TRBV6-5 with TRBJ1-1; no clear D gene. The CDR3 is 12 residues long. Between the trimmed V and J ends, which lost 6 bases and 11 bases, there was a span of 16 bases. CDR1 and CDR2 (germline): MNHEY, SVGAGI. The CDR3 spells CASSGPLSRAFF. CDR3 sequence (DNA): TGTGCCAGCAGCGGGCCTTTAAGTAGGGCTTTCTTT.

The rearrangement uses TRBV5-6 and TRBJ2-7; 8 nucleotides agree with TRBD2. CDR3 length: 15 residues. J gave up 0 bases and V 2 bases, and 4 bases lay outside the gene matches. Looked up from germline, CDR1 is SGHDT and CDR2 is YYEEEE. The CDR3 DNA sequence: TGTGCCAGCAGCTTCGGGAGGGGGACCTCCTACGAGCAGTACTTC. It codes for CASSFGRGTSYEQYF.